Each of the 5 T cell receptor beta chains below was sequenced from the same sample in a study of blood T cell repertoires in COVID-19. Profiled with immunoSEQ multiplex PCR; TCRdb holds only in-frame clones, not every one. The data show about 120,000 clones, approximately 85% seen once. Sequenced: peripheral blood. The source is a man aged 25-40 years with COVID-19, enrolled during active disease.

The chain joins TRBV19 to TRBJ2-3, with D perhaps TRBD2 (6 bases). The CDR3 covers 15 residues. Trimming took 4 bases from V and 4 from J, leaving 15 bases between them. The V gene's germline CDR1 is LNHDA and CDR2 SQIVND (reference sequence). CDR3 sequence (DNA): TGTGCCAGTAGTAGTACGGGAGCCGGAGCAGATACGCAGTATTTT. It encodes CASSSTGAGADTQYF. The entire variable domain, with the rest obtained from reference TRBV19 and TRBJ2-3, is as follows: DGGITQSPKYLFRKEGQNVTLSCEQNLNHDAMYWYRQDPGQGLRLIYYSQIVNDFQKGDIAEGYSVSREKKESFPLTVTSAQKNPTAFYLCASSSTGAGADTQYFGPGTRLTVL.

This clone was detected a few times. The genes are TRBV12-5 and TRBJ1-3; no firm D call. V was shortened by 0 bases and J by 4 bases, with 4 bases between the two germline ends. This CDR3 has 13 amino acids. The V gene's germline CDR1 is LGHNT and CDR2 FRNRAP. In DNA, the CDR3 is TGTGCTAGTGGTTTGGTAGAGGGAAACACCATATATTTT. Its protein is CASGLVEGNTIYF.

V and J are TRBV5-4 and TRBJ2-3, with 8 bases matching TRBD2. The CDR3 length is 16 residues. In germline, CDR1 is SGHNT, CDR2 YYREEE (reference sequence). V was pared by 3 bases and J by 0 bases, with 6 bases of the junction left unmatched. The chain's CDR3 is CASSSSGTRSTDTQYF. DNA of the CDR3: TGTGCCAGCAGCTCTTCGGGGACTAGGAGCACAGATACGCAGTATTTT. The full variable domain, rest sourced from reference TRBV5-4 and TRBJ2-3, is ETGVTQSPTHLIKTRGQQVTLRCSSQSGHNTVSWYQQALGQGPQFIFQYYREEENGRGNFPPRFSGLQFPNYSSELNVNALELDDSALYLCASSSSGTRSTDTQYFGPGTRLTVL.

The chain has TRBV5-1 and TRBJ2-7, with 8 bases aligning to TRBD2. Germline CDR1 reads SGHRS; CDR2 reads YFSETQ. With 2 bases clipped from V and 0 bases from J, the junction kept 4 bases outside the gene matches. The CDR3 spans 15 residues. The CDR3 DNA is TGCGCCAGCAGCTTATTAGCGGGGCCCTCCTACGAGCAGTACTTC. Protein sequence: CASSLLAGPSYEQYF.

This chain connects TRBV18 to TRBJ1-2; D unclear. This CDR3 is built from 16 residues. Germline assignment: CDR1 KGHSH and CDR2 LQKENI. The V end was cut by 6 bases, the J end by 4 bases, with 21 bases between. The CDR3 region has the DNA TGTGCCAGCTCGCCGAAGGAGAGAGTGAGCGCCTATGGCTACACCTTC. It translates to CASSPKERVSAYGYTF.